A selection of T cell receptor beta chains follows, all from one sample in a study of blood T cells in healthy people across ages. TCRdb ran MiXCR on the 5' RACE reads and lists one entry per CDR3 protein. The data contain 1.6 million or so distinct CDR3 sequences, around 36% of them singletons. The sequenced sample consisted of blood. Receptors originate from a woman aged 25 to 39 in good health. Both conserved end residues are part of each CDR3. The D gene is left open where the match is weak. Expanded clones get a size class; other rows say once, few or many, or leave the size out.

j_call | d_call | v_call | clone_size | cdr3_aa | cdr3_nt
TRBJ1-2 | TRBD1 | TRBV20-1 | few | CSARETGVYGYTF | TGCAGTGCTAGAGAGACAGGGGTCTATGGCTACACCTTC
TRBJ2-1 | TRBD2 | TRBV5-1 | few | CASSLTSGGQYNEQFF | TGCGCCAGCAGCTTGACTAGCGGGGGGCAGTACAATGAGCAGTTCTTC
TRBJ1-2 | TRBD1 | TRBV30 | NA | CAWRNTGDRGYTF | TGTGCCTGGAGGAATACAGGGGATCGTGGCTACACCTTC
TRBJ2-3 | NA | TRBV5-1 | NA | CASSQPTKRATDTQYF | TGCGCCAGCAGCCAACCAACAAAAAGGGCCACAGATACGCAGTATTTT
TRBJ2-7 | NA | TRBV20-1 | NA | CSAYRAPLFYEQYF | TGCAGTGCTTACCGGGCCCCCCTGTTCTACGAGCAGTACTTC
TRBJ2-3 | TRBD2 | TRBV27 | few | CASSPLHTPSGRTDTQYF | TGTGCCAGCAGTCCTCTCCACACCCCTAGCGGGAGGACCGATACGCAGTATTTT
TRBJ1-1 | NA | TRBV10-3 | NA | CAIRGGGMNTEAFF | TGTGCCATCAGGGGGGGGGGAATGAACACTGAAGCTTTCTTT
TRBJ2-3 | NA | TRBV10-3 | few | CAISESTGSDTQYF | TGTGCCATCAGTGAGTCGACTGGCTCTGATACGCAGTATTTT
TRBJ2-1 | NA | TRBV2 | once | CASSEEMNEQFF | TGTGCCAGCAGTGAAGAAATGAATGAGCAGTTCTTC
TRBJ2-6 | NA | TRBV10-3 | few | CAINEGVSGANVLTF | TGTGCCATCAATGAAGGGGTGTCAGGGGCCAACGTCCTGACTTTC
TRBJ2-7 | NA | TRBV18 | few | CASSPMGNYEQYF | TGTGCCAGCTCACCAATGGGCAACTACGAGCAGTACTTC
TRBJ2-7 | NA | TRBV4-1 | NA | CASSQGQWGDTPYEQYF | TGCGCCAGCAGCCAAGGTCAGTGGGGGGACACTCCCTACGAGCAGTACTTC
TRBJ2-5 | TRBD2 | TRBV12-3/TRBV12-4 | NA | CASKTLAGDEQYF | TGTGCCAGCAAAACACTAGCGGGGGATGAGCAGTACTTC
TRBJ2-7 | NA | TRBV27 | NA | CASSLGSVGAYEQYF | TGTGCCAGCAGTTTGGGTAGCGTGGGAGCCTACGAGCAGTACTTC
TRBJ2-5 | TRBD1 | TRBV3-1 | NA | CASSQDQGQVDEQYF | TGTGCCAGCAGCCAAGATCAGGGACAGGTGGATGAGCAGTACTTC
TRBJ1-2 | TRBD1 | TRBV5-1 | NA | CASSFTGGSGYTF | TGCGCCAGCAGCTTTACAGGGGGAAGTGGCTACACCTTC
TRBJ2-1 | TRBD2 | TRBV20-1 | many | CSALAPPSGSSHEQFF | TGCAGTGCTCTAGCCCCCCCGAGCGGGAGTAGTCATGAGCAGTTCTTC
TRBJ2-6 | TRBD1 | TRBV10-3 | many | CAISTGQTGANVLTF | TGTGCCATCAGTACGGGACAGACTGGGGCCAACGTCCTGACTTTC
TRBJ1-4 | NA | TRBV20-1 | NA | CSARLNEKLFF | TGCAGTGCTAGGCTGAATGAAAAACTGTTTTTT
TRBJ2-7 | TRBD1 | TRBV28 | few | CASSSPVDRGVSEQYF | TGTGCCAGCAGTTCTCCAGTGGACAGGGGAGTCAGCGAGCAGTACTTC
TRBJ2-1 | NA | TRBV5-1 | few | CASSLGGGGYSNEQFF | TGCGCCAGCAGCTTGGGCGGCGGGGGCTACTCGAATGAGCAGTTCTTC
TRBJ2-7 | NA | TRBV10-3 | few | CAIKVPGPTNEQYF | TGTGCCATCAAGGTACCGGGACCCACGAACGAGCAGTACTTC